Below are 24 T cell receptor beta chains sequenced from a single sample in a study of blood T cells in healthy people across ages. For the second PCR, which ran for about 7 to 11 cycles, a sample-barcoded 5' primer and a J-beta primer mix were used. Each CDR3 protein gets one entry after TCRdb re-called the 5' RACE reads with MiXCR. The sample contains just over 800,000 distinct CDR3 sequences, 55% to 65% of which appear only once. What was sequenced was blood. Receptors originate from a man aged 30 to 39 in good health.

The chain recombines TRBV6-5 with TRBJ2-5, with TRBD2 matching 13 bases. Germline V CDR1 and CDR2: MNHEY, SVGAGI. CDR3 size: 15 residues. V was pared by 2 bases and J by 11 bases, with 8 bases of the junction left unmatched. The CDR3 DNA follows: TGTGCCAGCAGTTACGGGACTAGCGGGGCGGGGGAGCAGTACTTC. Amino acids: CASSYGTSGAGEQYF.

The gene calls are TRBV4-3 and TRBJ2-6; 14 nucleotides align to TRBD2. Germline CDR1 and CDR2: LGHNA and YSLEER. The V segment lost 1 base and the J segment 8 bases; nucleotides outside the gene matches: 4. The CDR3 loop spans 17 amino acids. This chain's CDR3 is CASSQGLAGGLSNVLTF. The CDR3, as DNA: TGCGCCAGCAGCCAAGGACTAGCGGGGGGGTTATCCAACGTCCTGACTTTC.

This chain links TRBV7-2 with TRBJ2-1; TRBD2 matches 7 bases. The closer fit of TRBJ2-7 to the DNA end suggests the J call may be wrong. The CDR3 runs to 16 residues. Germline CDR1 is SGHTA and CDR2 is FQGNSA. The CDR3 protein is CASSLRAGSSYNEQYF. DNA for the CDR3: TGTGCCAGCAGCCTAAGAGCGGGGAGCTCCTACAATGAGCAGTACTTC.

The rearrangement uses TRBV30 and TRBJ2-5, with 9 bases identical to TRBD2. The CDR3 extends over 14 amino acids. Germline V CDR1 and CDR2: GTSNPN, SVGIG (reference sequence). V lost 5 bases, J lost 4 bases, and 8 bases stayed unmatched. The CDR3 sequence is CAWGSGGEGETQYF. The CDR3 region has the DNA TGTGCCTGGGGTAGCGGGGGAGAAGGAGAGACCCAGTACTTC.

The chain employs TRBV4-1 and TRBJ2-4, with D maybe TRBD2 (5 bases). The V gene's germline CDR1 is MGHRA and CDR2 YSYEKL. Trimming pared 5 bases from V and 13 bases from J, leaving 18 bases between. CDR3 length equals 13 residues. The CDR3 nucleotides read TGCGCCAGCAGCGCACGGGCCCTCGGGGAGCAGTACTTC. Encoded protein: CASSARALGEQYF.

V and J are TRBV10-3 and TRBJ2-1, with TRBD1 matching 7 bases. V shed 4 bases and J 9 bases; nucleotides not matched to a gene: 9. This CDR3 region has 14 residues. Germline-derived CDR1 and CDR2 are ENHRY and SYGVKD. The CDR3 nucleotides read TGTGCCATCAGTGGGGAGACAGGGCGATCTGAGCAGTTCTTC. This gives the protein CAISGETGRSEQFF.

The gene calls are TRBV27 and TRBJ2-1, with D hard to call. Germline CDR1 and CDR2: MNHEY and SMNVEV (reference sequence). This CDR3 is built from 13 residues. The V end was cut by 0 bases, the J end by 13 bases, with 13 bases between. The CDR3: CASSLSKQETQFF. CDR3 nucleotide sequence: TGTGCCAGCAGTTTATCGAAGCAAGAGACCCAGTTCTTC.

The chain uses TRBV6-2 or TRBV6-3 and TRBJ1-2, with 9 bases fitting TRBD1. This CDR3 is 13 amino acids long. Germline assignment: CDR1 MNHEY and CDR2 SVGEGT. Germline trimming cut 7 bases from V and 8 bases from J; bases unmatched to any gene: 8. CDR3 sequence: CASTADRGNGYTF. The CDR3, as DNA: TGTGCCAGCACCGCGGACAGGGGTAACGGCTACACCTTC.

The chain is built from TRBV20-1 and TRBJ2-1; the D gene is possibly TRBD2 (6 bases). This CDR3 spans 14 amino acids. Germline CDR1 DFQATT, CDR2 SNEGSKA (reference sequence). V shed 7 bases and J shed 2 bases, with 15 bases lying between them. CDR3 nucleotides: TGCAGTGTCCCCGGAGCGGGTGCCTACAATGAGCAGTTCTTC. This encodes CSVPGAGAYNEQFF.

The J gene is TRBJ1-2, the V gene TRBV6-1; tentatively, D is TRBD1 (5 bases). The ends were cut back, 10 bases at V and 10 bases at J, with 22 bases in the middle. Germline loops: CDR1 MNHNS, CDR2 SASEGT. The CDR3 sequence is 13 residues long. CDR3 loop: CANLGASGASYTF. Written as DNA, the CDR3 is TGTGCCAACTTGGGTGCCAGTGGGGCATCCTACACCTTC.

The chain carries TRBV4-3 and TRBJ1-5; D is unclear. CDR3 length equals 16 residues. CDR1 LGHNA and CDR2 YSLEER come from the germline V gene. Trimming took 0 bases from V and 0 from J, leaving 9 bases between them. The CDR3 DNA reads as TGCGCCAGCAGCCAAGAATTAGGTTATAGCAATCAGCCCCAGCATTTT. Translated, it gives CASSQELGYSNQPQHF.

This CDR3 reads CASSGTSGRSYEQYF. The CDR3 region has the DNA TGTGCCAGCAGCGGGACTAGCGGGCGTTCCTACGAGCAGTACTTC. The chain carries TRBV2 and TRBJ2-7; 12 bases are a match to TRBD2. Germline V gene sequence: CDR1 SNHLY, CDR2 FYNNEI. The CDR3 is 15 residues long. With V trimmed by 6 bases and J by 1 base, 4 bases remained unmatched.

This clonotype was seen a few times. The chain employs TRBV20-1 and TRBJ1-4, with 7 bases matching TRBD1. Trimming at V came to 0 bases and at J to 0 bases, leaving 4 bases not matched to a gene. The V gene's germline CDR1 is DFQATT and CDR2 SNEGSKA (reference sequence). CDR3 length: 16 amino acids. CDR3 sequence (DNA): TGCAGTGCTAGAGATAGGCAGGGGGCAACTAATGAAAAACTGTTTTTT. It encodes CSARDRQGATNEKLFF.

This clonotype has a single count. The chain is built from TRBV2 and TRBJ1-4; D call uncertain. Germline assignment: CDR1 SNHLY and CDR2 FYNNEI. This CDR3 comprises 16 residues. Between the trimmed V and J ends, which lost 5 bases and 0 bases, there was a span of 13 bases. DNA for the CDR3: TGTGCCAGCAGTTTACTCGACCGTGCAACTAATGAAAAACTGTTTTTT. Its translation: CASSLLDRATNEKLFF.

V and J are TRBV5-1 and TRBJ1-2; tentatively, D is TRBD1 (5 bases). This CDR3 has 13 residues. Per the germline V gene, CDR1 is SGHRS and CDR2 is YFSETQ. The V and J ends lost 7 bases and 4 bases respectively, with 14 bases between them. The CDR3 coding sequence is TGCGCCAGCCGAGAGGACACGATCTATGGCTACACCTTC. Protein sequence: CASREDTIYGYTF.

This chain links TRBV9 with TRBJ2-1; TRBD2 matches at 8 bases. The length of the CDR3 is 15 residues. The trim removed 6 bases at V and 0 bases at J, leaving 5 bases unmatched. The V gene's germline CDR1 is SGDLS and CDR2 YYNGEE. CDR3 nucleotides: TGTGCCAGCAACCCCGGGGGGGCCTCCTACAATGAGCAGTTCTTC. It is translated as CASNPGGASYNEQFF.

This clonotype showed up just a few times. The rearrangement links TRBV12-3 or TRBV12-4 to TRBJ2-7; D not resolved. The CDR3 sequence is 15 residues long. The V gene lost 0 bases and the J gene lost 3 bases, with 12 bases spanning the gap. In DNA, the CDR3 is TGTGCCAGCAGTTTAGCGGGCTCGAAATACTACGAGCAGTACTTC. Its translation: CASSLAGSKYYEQYF.

The chain links TRBV5-5 to TRBJ2-5; D unresolved. Germline loops: CDR1 SGHKS, CDR2 YYEKEE (reference sequence). The CDR3 runs 16 residues. The V end lost 4 bases, the J end lost 2 bases, and 18 bases lay between the germline ends. CDR3 protein: CASSPRLGLDQETQYF. The CDR3 DNA is TGTGCCAGCAGCCCCCGGTTGGGTCTAGATCAAGAGACCCAGTACTTC.

The chain carries TRBV25-1 and TRBJ2-7, with TRBD1 matching over 8 bases. The CDR3 extends over 14 amino acids. Germline trimming cut 2 bases from V and 2 bases from J; bases unmatched to any gene: 2. In germline, CDR1 is MGHDK, CDR2 SYGVNS. CDR3 loop: CASSEPGQAYEQYF. For the CDR3, the DNA is TGTGCCAGCAGTGAACCGGGACAGGCCTACGAGCAGTACTTC.

This clonotype was counted once. CDR3 DNA sequence: TGTGCCAGCATTCCGACTGGTCACCTCCAAGAGACCCAGTACTTC. It codes for CASIPTGHLQETQYF. The rearrangement joins TRBV28 to TRBJ2-5, with D unresolved. V lost 7 bases and J 1 base, leaving 16 bases between the germline ends. The germline V gene encodes CDR1 MDHEN and CDR2 SYDVKM. The length of the CDR3 is 15 residues.

This clonotype appeared a single time. This is likely a read error, given that the CDR3 carries no conserved phenylalanine or tryptophan at its end. The gene calls are TRBV7-2 and TRBJ2-4, with 8 bases that match TRBD2. The end of the DNA fits TRBJ2-7 better, so the J call may be wrong. The CDR3 length is 15 residues. Germline V gene sequence: CDR1 SGHTA, CDR2 FQGNSA. The CDR3 spells CASSLVAGGTYEQYL. The CDR3 DNA reads as TGTGCCAGCAGCTTAGTTGCGGGGGGAACCTACGAGCAGTACCTC.

The J gene is TRBJ2-7, the V gene TRBV10-3; TRBD1 matches at 7 bases. Trimming cost V 6 bases and J 4 bases; bases outside gene matches: 6. The length of the CDR3 is 13 residues. CDR1 is ENHRY, CDR2 SYGVKD, per germline. The CDR3 bases are TGTGCCATCAGACCGGGACAGAAGTACGAGCAGTACTTC. It yields the protein CAIRPGQKYEQYF.

The chain joins TRBV20-1 to TRBJ1-2; no reliable D call. The V and J ends lost 3 bases and 4 bases respectively, with 9 bases between them. Looked up from germline, CDR1 is DFQATT and CDR2 is SNEGSKA (reference sequence). This CDR3 spans 12 amino acids. In DNA form, the CDR3 reads TGCAGTGCTAGTCGGGTCAGCTATGGCTACACCTTC. It encodes CSASRVSYGYTF.

The gene calls are TRBV29-1 and TRBJ2-5; 8 bases are a match to TRBD2. Germline V gene data show CDR1 as SQVTM and CDR2 as ANQGSEA. Trimming removed 6 bases from V and 3 bases from J; junction bases left unmatched: 6. The CDR3 is made up of 13 amino acids. CDR3 sequence: CSVPPGLEETQYF. The CDR3 DNA is TGCAGCGTCCCCCCGGGACTAGAAGAGACCCAGTACTTC.